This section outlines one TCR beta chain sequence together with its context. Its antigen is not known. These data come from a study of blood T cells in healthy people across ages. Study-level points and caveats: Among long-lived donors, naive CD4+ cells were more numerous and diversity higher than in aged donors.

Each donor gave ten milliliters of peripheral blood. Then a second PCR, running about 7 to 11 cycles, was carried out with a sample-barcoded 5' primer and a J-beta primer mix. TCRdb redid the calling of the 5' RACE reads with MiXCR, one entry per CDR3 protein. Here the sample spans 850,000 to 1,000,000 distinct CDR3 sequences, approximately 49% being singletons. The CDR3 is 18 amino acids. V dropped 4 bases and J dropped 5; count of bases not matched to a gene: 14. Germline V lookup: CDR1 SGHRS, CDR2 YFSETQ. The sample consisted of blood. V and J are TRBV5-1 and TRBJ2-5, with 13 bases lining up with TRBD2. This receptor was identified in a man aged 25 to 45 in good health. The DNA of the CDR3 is TGCGCCAGCAGCATCCGACTAGCGGGGGGCCTTACCCCGGAGACCCAGTACTTC. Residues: CASSIRLAGGLTPETQYF. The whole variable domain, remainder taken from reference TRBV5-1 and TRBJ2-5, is KAGVTQTPRYLIKTRGQQVTLSCSPISGHRSVSWYQQTPGQGLQFLFEYFSETQRNKGNFPGRFSGRQFSNSRSEMNVSTLELGDSALYLCASSIRLAGGLTPETQYFGPGTRLLVL.